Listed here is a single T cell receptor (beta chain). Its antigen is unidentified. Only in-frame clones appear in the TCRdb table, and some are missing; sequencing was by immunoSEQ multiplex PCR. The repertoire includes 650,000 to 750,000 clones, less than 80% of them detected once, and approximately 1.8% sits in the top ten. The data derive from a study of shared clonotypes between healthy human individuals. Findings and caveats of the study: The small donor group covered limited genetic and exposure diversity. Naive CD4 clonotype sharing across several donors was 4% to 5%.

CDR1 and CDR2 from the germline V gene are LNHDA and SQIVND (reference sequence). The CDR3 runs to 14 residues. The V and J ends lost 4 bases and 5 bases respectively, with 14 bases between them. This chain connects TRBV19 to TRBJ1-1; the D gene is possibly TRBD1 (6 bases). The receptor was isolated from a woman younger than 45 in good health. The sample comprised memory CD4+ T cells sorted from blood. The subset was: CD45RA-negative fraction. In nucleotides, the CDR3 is TGTGCCAGTAGTAGAGGGGCAGGGGAAACTGAAGCTTTCTTT. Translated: CASSRGAGETEAFF.